This T cell receptor beta chain was documented in a study of regulatory T cells in long-lasting Graves disease. Study overall: Graves' patients, newly diagnosed, had taken antithyroid drugs under 3 months.

The CDR3 covers 12 residues. Trimming stripped 3 bases from V and 14 bases from J, with 14 bases between. There are many counts of this clonotype. Its specificity is not known. Combining iRepertoire HTBI primers with Arm-PCR of CDR3 regions, the authors built TCR beta libraries. TCRdb redid the calling of the multiplex PCR reads with MiXCR, one entry per CDR3 protein. Among approximately 470,000 distinct CDR3 sequences listed, roughly 17% were seen once. The time point was: newly diagnosed GD, antithyroid drugs for less than 3 months. With RNA extracted from PBMCs as input, the TCR library was made. Study conclusions and caveats: When disease was persistent, TRBV28, TRBJ1-2 and TRBJ2-5 were the favored segments.

The same data also contributed to another study, on T cells in Graves' hyperthyroidism and ophthalmopathy.

This TCR came from a middle-aged man with Graves disease. V and J are TRBV12-3 or TRBV12-4 and TRBJ2-1; D may be TRBD1 (6 bases). The sample was peripheral blood mononuclear cells (PBMCs), taken at new diagnosis, from a patient treated with antithyroid drugs. The CDR3 DNA reads as TGTGCCAGCAGTTTTACCCGGACAGAGGAGTTCTTC. Its translation: CASSFTRTEEFF.